This is a list of T cell receptor beta chains from one sample in a study of PD-1 blockade in classical Hodgkin lymphoma. This table comes from immunoSEQ multiplex PCR, and its TCRdb copy is limited to in-frame clones, with some not included. The profile covers under 60,000 clones, with 73% appearing a single time and about 15% taken by the ten largest. Sequenced material: peripheral blood mononuclear cells (PBMCs), taken before the second cycle of nivolumab. All receptors come from a human donor with classical Hodgkin lymphoma. CDR3s include the opening cysteine and the closing phenylalanine or tryptophan. A D gene is named only where the DNA matches it firmly. Clone size is shown for a subset of rows, as once, few, many or a class of expanded clone.

TRBV1	NA	NA	TRBJ2-1	TGCACCAGCAGCCAAGCTGCGGTTCGGACTAGCGGGATGTGCTCCTACAATGAGCAGTTCTTC	CTSSQAAVRTSGMCSYNEQFF
TRBV6-5	NA	NA	TRBJ1-3	TGTGCCAGCAGTTACCGCTCTGGAAACACCATATATTTT	CASSYRSGNTIYF
TRBV27	NA	NA	TRBJ1-1	TGTGCCAGCAGTTTAAGGCCCGTGGGTCTGGGGGACACTGAAGCTTTCTTT	CASSLRPVGLGDTEAFF
TRBV19	NA	NA	TRBJ2-5	TGTGCCAGTAGTATGCCAGGCGACCAAGAGACCCAGTACTTC	CASSMPGDQETQYF
TRBV18	NA	NA	TRBJ1-5	TGTGCCAGCTCACCACAGGGGTTTAGCAATCAGCCCCAGCATTTT	CASSPQGFSNQPQHF
TRBV30	few	TRBD2	TRBJ2-5	TGTGCCTGGAGTCGGACTAGCGGAGGGAGGGAGACCCAGTACTTC	CAWSRTSGGRETQYF
TRBV28	NA	TRBD1	TRBJ1-1	TGTGCCAGCAGGTCGGGACAGGTAAACACTGAAGCTTTCTTT	CASRSGQVNTEAFF
TRBV11-2	NA	NA	TRBJ2-5	TGTGCCAGCAGCTTAGTGGGTATCGGGAGCCAAGAGACCCAGTACTTC	CASSLVGIGSQETQYF
TRBV7-9	NA	NA	TRBJ1-1	TGTGCCAGCAGCTTAGTTCCAGCCATGAACACTGAAGCTTTCTTT	CASSLVPAMNTEAFF
TRBV6-6	NA	NA	TRBJ2-1	TGTGCCAGCACCAGAGCCCCCTACAATGAGCAGTTCTTC	CASTRAPYNEQFF
TRBV7-9	NA	TRBD2	TRBJ2-3	TGTGCCAGCAGCCGCCGACTAGCGGGAGGCACAGATACGCAGTATTTT	CASSRRLAGGTDTQYF
TRBV7-7	once	NA	TRBJ2-1	TGTGCCAGCAGCTCCGACATGGTTCCGCCCTACAATGAGCAGTTCTTC	CASSSDMVPPYNEQFF
TRBV6-5	NA	TRBD2	TRBJ2-1	TGTGCCAGCAGGACCGGGCGGGAGGGCTATGAGCAGTTCTTC	CASRTGREGYEQFF
TRBV7-8	once	NA	TRBJ1-1	TGTGCCAGCAGCTTAATTGGGGGAGGGGAGCCCCCCGGGCCTTTT	CASSLIGGGEPPGPF
TRBV2	NA	NA	TRBJ2-5	TGTGCCAACCTGAAAGAGACCCAGTACTTC	CANLKETQYF
TRBV18	NA	NA	TRBJ1-5	TGTGCCAGCTCACCATTTCCGCAGGGGACCACTAATCAGCCCCAGCATTTT	CASSPFPQGTTNQPQHF
TRBV28	NA	NA	TRBJ2-7	TGTGCCAGCAGTTTGGCCAGGGGGGTGGGCTACGAGCAGTACTTC	CASSLARGVGYEQYF
TRBV5-8	few	NA	TRBJ2-1	TGTGCCAGCAGCTTGAGAGAGCTTTATGAGCAGTTCTTC	CASSLRELYEQFF
TRBV7-9	few	NA	TRBJ2-1	TGTGCCAGCAGCCGACAGTTCTACAATGAGCAGTTCTTC	CASSRQFYNEQFF
TRBV18	NA	NA	TRBJ1-5	TGTGCCAGCTCATCATTGGTGGGGGGGTATAGCAATCAGCCCCAGCATTTT	CASSSLVGGYSNQPQHF
TRBV6-5	NA	NA	TRBJ2-3	TGTGCCAGCAGACAGGGTCTTGGTCCAGATACGCAGTATTTT	CASRQGLGPDTQYF
TRBV9	NA	TRBD2	TRBJ2-5	TGTGCCAGCAGCACCGGACTAGCGGGAGTAGGAGAGACCCAGTACTTC	CASSTGLAGVGETQYF
TRBV7-2	NA	NA	TRBJ1-4	TGTGCCAGCAGCTTTGGGACCTCGAATGAAAAACTGTTTTTT	CASSFGTSNEKLFF
TRBV10-3	NA	NA	TRBJ1-3	TGTGCCATCAGTGGGGGGACGCGAGAAGGAAACACCATATATTTT	CAISGGTREGNTIYF
TRBV7-3	NA	TRBD1	TRBJ2-1	TGTGCCAGCAGCCTAAAGACAGGGGTCGGTGAGCAGTTCTTC	CASSLKTGVGEQFF
TRBV4-1	NA	TRBD2	TRBJ2-1	TGCGCCAGCAGCTCGCAAATCCGACTAGCGGCTTTAAATAGCTCCTACAATGAGCAGTTCTTC	CASSSQIRLAALNSSYNEQFF